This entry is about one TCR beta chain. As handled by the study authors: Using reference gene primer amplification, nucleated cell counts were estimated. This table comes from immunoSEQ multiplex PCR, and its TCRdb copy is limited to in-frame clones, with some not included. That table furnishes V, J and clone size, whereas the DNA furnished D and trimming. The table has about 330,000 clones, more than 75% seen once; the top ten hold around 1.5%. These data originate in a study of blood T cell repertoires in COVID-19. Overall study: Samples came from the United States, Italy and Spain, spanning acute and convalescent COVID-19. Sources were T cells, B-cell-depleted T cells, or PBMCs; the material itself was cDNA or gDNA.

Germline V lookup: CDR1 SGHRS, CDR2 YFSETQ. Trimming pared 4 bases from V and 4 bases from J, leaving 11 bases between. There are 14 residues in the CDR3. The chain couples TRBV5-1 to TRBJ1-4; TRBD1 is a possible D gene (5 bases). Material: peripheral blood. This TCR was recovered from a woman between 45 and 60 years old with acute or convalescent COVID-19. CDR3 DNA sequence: TGCGCCAGCAGCCCCGGGGGAAGTAATGAAAAACTGTTTTTT. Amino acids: CASSPGGSNEKLFF.